The clone carrying this T cell receptor (beta chain) was observed a few times. Its antigen remains unidentified. The sample is drawn from a study of T cells in Graves' hyperthyroidism and ophthalmopathy. The ends were cut back, 0 bases at V and 0 bases at J, with 10 bases in the middle. CDR3 length: 16 amino acids. The V gene's germline CDR1 is SGHRS and CDR2 YFSETQ. Amplification of TCR beta CDR3 regions was performed using RNA transcripts as template. HTBI primers were employed in a first-round RT-PCR of the TCR CDR3. TCRdb independently ran MiXCR on the multiplex PCR reads; one entry per CDR3 protein. The profile shows some 370,000 distinct CDR3 sequences, 11% to 15% of them singletons. Findings and limits, study-wide: In blood, most of the thyroid clonotypes expanded above 0.001 were also present.

The chain employs TRBV5-1 and TRBJ2-1, with TRBD2 as a possible D gene (5 bases). The source material was blood. This receptor was identified in a man in his fifties or sixties with Graves' ophthalmopathy. Written as DNA, the CDR3 is TGCGCCAGCAGCTTGGGGGTGGGGAGCTCCTACAATGAGCAGTTCTTC. This sequence encodes CASSLGVGSSYNEQFF.